One and the same sample provided the 11 T cell receptor beta chains below, sequenced in a study of beta chain features in type 1 diabetes. Expressed TCRB transcripts were sequenced after all isolated RNA was converted to cDNA. Clones were read by immunoSEQ multiplex PCR, and TCRdb kept only the in-frame ones, dropping some. The sample records about 620,000 clones, 15% to 17% being singletons. Sequencing used naive CD4+ T cells from blood. These receptors all stem from a man between 18 and 29 years old in good health.

This chain connects TRBV20-1 to TRBJ1-1; 8 nucleotides line up with TRBD1. This CDR3 comprises 11 residues. The junction had 1 base not matched to a gene; V was cut back by 4 bases and J by 6 bases. Per the germline V gene, CDR1 is DFQATT and CDR2 is SNEGSKA (reference sequence). As DNA, the CDR3 is TGCAGTGCTAACAGGGGGGCTGAAGCTTTCTTT. Its translation is CSANRGAEAFF.

This clone was detected only a few times. The DNA of the CDR3 is TGTGCCAGCAGCTCTGAGGGTGTATTGAACACTGAAGCTTTCTTT. This codes for CASSSEGVLNTEAFF. This chain links TRBV7-2 with TRBJ1-1; D is unresolved. The V end lost 4 bases, the J end lost 0 bases, and 12 bases lay between the germline ends. Germline V lookup: CDR1 SGHTA, CDR2 FQGNSA. CDR3 size: 15 residues.

This clone has only a few counts. The chain is built from TRBV7-8 and TRBJ2-7; D perhaps matches TRBD2 (6 bases). The germline V gene has CDR1 SGHVS and CDR2 FQNEAQ. This CDR3 is built from 16 residues. V was trimmed by 5 bases and J by 2 bases, leaving 19 bases between them. As DNA, the CDR3 is TGTGCCAGCAGCACCCGGGCCGCCGGCGGGGCCTACGAGCAGTACTTC. Its translation is CASSTRAAGGAYEQYF.

CDR3: CASSDYSRANYGYTF. In DNA, the CDR3 is TGTGCCAGCAGTGACTACAGTCGAGCTAACTATGGCTACACCTTC. The V gene is TRBV9, the J gene TRBJ1-2, with D uncertain. V was clipped by 5 bases and J by 0 bases, with 14 bases between them. CDR3 length: 15 residues. Germline assignment: CDR1 SGDLS and CDR2 YYNGEE. Variable domain in full (rest from reference TRBV9 and TRBJ1-2): DSGVTQTPKHLITATGQRVTLRCSPRSGDLSVYWYQQSLDQGLQFLIQYYNGEERAKGNILERFSAQQFPDLHSELNLSSLELGDSALYFCASSDYSRANYGYTFGSGTRLTVV.

In its sample, this clone was seen a few times. This sequence joins TRBV7-9 and TRBJ2-2, with TRBD1 matching 8 bases. This CDR3 contains 15 residues. The V gene end was trimmed by 3 bases and the J gene end by 5 bases; junction bases not matched to a gene: 5. CDR1 SEHNR and CDR2 FQNEAQ come from the germline V gene (reference sequence). The CDR3 reads CASSLRQGWTGELFF. In DNA, the CDR3 is TGTGCCAGCAGCTTGCGACAGGGGTGGACCGGGGAGCTGTTTTTT.

This clone was detected only a few times. This chain links TRBV29-1 with TRBJ2-7; D not certain. The CDR3 is 12 amino acids. Trimming left V 7 bases short and J 0 bases short, with 10 bases between. Per the germline V gene, CDR1 is SQVTM and CDR2 is ANQGSEA. The DNA of the CDR3 is TGCAGCGGGGCCGGCTCCTCCTACGAGCAGTACTTC. Amino acids: CSGAGSSYEQYF.

The chain joins TRBV7-8 to TRBJ2-7, with 12 bases that match TRBD2. The V gene's germline CDR1 is SGHVS and CDR2 FQNEAQ. The CDR3 spans 13 residues. V was clipped by 6 bases and J by 5 bases; unmatched bases: 2. CDR3 sequence: CASRLAGGHEQYF. CDR3 DNA: TGTGCCAGCAGACTAGCGGGGGGTCACGAGCAGTACTTC.

A few counts support this clone. V usage is TRBV28 and J usage is TRBJ2-1, with TRBD1 identical over 7 bases. The germline CDR1 and CDR2 sequences are MDHEN and SYDVKM. The CDR3 extends over 13 amino acids. With V trimmed by 5 bases and J by 12 bases, 10 bases remained unmatched. The CDR3 spells CASSAPADRMQFF. CDR3 in DNA: TGTGCCAGCAGTGCCCCCGCGGACAGGATGCAGTTCTTC.

The V gene is TRBV5-8, the J gene TRBJ2-7, with D perhaps matching TRBD1 (6 bases). This CDR3 is built from 15 residues. V was cut by 3 bases and J by 2 bases, with 15 bases left in between. Germline V gives CDR1 SGHTS, CDR2 YDEGEE. As DNA, the CDR3 is TGTGCCAGCAGCTCGGCCCTTGGACAGCCCTACGAGCAGTACTTC. This sequence encodes CASSSALGQPYEQYF.

The chain combines TRBV5-1 with TRBJ2-7, with 9 bases lining up with TRBD1. This CDR3 is built from 14 residues. Germline lookup yields CDR1 SGHRS and CDR2 YFSETQ. V shed 7 bases, J shed 5 bases, and the junction held 10 bases outside the gene matches. CDR3: CASRSGDRDHEQYF. CDR3 DNA: TGCGCCAGCCGATCCGGGGACAGGGACCACGAGCAGTACTTC.

This clone has just a few counts. The chain carries TRBV28 and TRBJ2-4; a possible D gene is TRBD2 (6 bases). V was trimmed by 4 bases and J by 1 base, leaving 14 bases between them. The CDR3 length is 16 residues. Germline loops: CDR1 MDHEN, CDR2 SYDVKM. The CDR3 region is CASSWDFLGAKNIQYF. In nucleotides, the CDR3 is TGTGCCAGCAGTTGGGACTTCTTAGGCGCCAAAAACATTCAGTACTTC.